This TCR beta chain was captured in a study of T cells in Graves' hyperthyroidism and ophthalmopathy. Study-level background: Peripheral blood draws took place at initial diagnosis, ahead of any treatment. Study findings and constraints: Most thyroid clonotypes expanded above 0.001 appeared in blood too.

The CDR3 spans 15 residues. The germline V gene encodes CDR1 SGHRS and CDR2 YFSETQ. The V and J ends lost 2 bases and 9 bases respectively, with 17 bases between them. Amplified TCR beta CDR3 regions derived from RNA transcripts. The primer set for the first-round RT-PCR of the TCR CDR3 was HTBI. TCRdb itself ran the multiplex PCR reads through MiXCR, one entry per CDR3 protein. Here the sample spans approximately 600,000 distinct CDR3 sequences, around 21% being singletons. As for this clonotype: Its antigen is as yet unknown.

The study included ophthalmopathy patients with Clinical Activity Score at least 3, NOSPECS grade at least 4 and duration under 3 months. The chain couples TRBV5-1 to TRBJ2-2; D could derive from TRBD1 or TRBD2 (5 bases each). The source of this sequence is a young man with Graves' ophthalmopathy. Sample: blood. CDR3 amino acids: CASSLTGTSLRELFF. The DNA for the CDR3 is TGCGCCAGCAGCTTAACCGGGACGAGCCTCAGGGAGCTGTTTTTT. Using reference TRBV5-1 and TRBJ2-2 for the parts outside the CDR3, the full variable domain is KAGVTQTPRYLIKTRGQQVTLSCSPISGHRSVSWYQQTPGQGLQFLFEYFSETQRNKGNFPGRFSGRQFSNSRSEMNVSTLELGDSALYLCASSLTGTSLRELFFGEGSRLTVL.